This is a list of T cell receptor beta chains from one sample in a study of T-cell reconstitution after alpha-beta-depleted transplantation in children. TCRdb analysed the PCR reads with MiXCR anew, one entry per CDR3 protein. The data show approximately 110,000 distinct CDR3 sequences, approximately 10% seen once. The sequencing here drew on PBMCs, taken before TCRalphabeta/CD19-depleted stem cell transplant. These receptor sequences come from a boy between 2 and 15 years old with acute lymphoblastic leukemia, due to receive a stem cell transplant. CDR3s leave out the opening cysteine and the closing phenylalanine or tryptophan. Only some rows state a clone size, as once, few, many or a class for expanded clones.

>.|TRBV5-1|TRBJ2-7
ASSWGTSGEQY
>many|TRBV5-1|TRBJ2-2
ASSAETGSNTGELF
>.|TRBV28|TRBJ2-7
ASSFPYGEGIGYEQY
>many|TRBV5-6|TRBJ1-1
ASREGALNTEAF
>.|TRBV7-9|TRBJ2-1
ASSLARTASYNEQF
>.|TRBV6-1|TRBJ1-1
ASSVEGLDTEAF
>.|TRBV7-9|TRBJ1-1
ASSLWMGHMNTEAF
>few|TRBV11-2|TRBJ2-1
ASSSGLAEARDEQF
>many|TRBV7-2|TRBJ2-1
ASSSESGLAGVNEQF
>few|TRBV5-1|TRBJ2-7
ASSSGTSQTYEQY
>few|TRBV30|TRBJ1-5
AWSAGDQQPQH
>many|TRBV6-1|TRBJ2-1
ASSPFDEQF
>.|TRBV12-3/TRBV12-4|TRBJ1-3
ASKLRTGTGNTIY
>.|TRBV9|TRBJ2-1
ASSATSGSTNEQF
>few|TRBV25-1|TRBJ2-5
ASSDPQLPGQETQY
>few|TRBV9|TRBJ2-2
ASSVSKPSGNKNTGELF